This passage covers 25 T cell receptor beta chains from one sample sequenced in a study of shared clonotypes between healthy human individuals. The table came from immunoSEQ multiplex PCR; TCRdb's copy has only in-frame clones and leaves some out. The sample lists more than 550,000 clones, over 60% occurring once. The sequenced sample was memory CD4+ T cells sorted from blood. The subset is: CD45RA-negative fraction. Every receptor here comes from a woman in her thirties in good health.

This clone has just one count. V usage is TRBV6-4 and J usage is TRBJ2-2; no firm D call. The V end lost 4 bases, the J end lost 3 bases, and 6 bases lay between the germline ends. The CDR3 totals 13 residues. Germline CDR1 and CDR2: MRHNA and SNTAGT. Written as DNA, the CDR3 is TGTGCCAGCAGTGCCCGATACACCGGGGAGCTGTTTTTT. Amino acids: CASSARYTGELFF.

This chain connects TRBV28 to TRBJ2-7; 7 bases map to TRBD2. V gave up 7 bases and J gave up 2 bases; unmatched junction bases: 8. CDR3 size: 14 residues. CDR1 and CDR2 from the germline V gene are MDHEN and SYDVKM. CDR3 nucleotide sequence: TGTGCCAGCACCGTCCGGGGAGGGCCCTACGAGCAGTACTTC. Translation gives CASTVRGGPYEQYF.

The chain employs TRBV5-6 and TRBJ2-5; D is undetermined. The J call may be faulty, since TRBJ2-7 better matches the DNA end. Germline V CDR1 and CDR2: SGHDT, YYEEEE. The length of the CDR3 is 14 residues. CDR3 DNA sequence: TGTGCCAGCAGTCAAACCTCCGATTCTGACGAGCAGTACTTC. Translated: CASSQTSDSDEQYF.

The V and J genes are TRBV7-9 and TRBJ2-2; D unclear. CDR3 length: 15 residues. CDR1 is SEHNR and CDR2 is FQNEAQ in the germline V gene (reference sequence). V was trimmed by 0 bases and J by 1 base, leaving 6 bases between them. The chain's CDR3 is CASSLAGLNTGELFF. DNA for the CDR3: TGTGCCAGCAGCTTAGCGGGTCTGAACACCGGGGAGCTGTTTTTT.

The chain carries TRBV5-1 and TRBJ1-3; D might be TRBD1 (5 bases). With 0 bases removed from V and 0 bases from J, the gap between germline ends came to 10 bases. The CDR3 is 16 residues long. The V gene's germline CDR1 is SGHRS and CDR2 YFSETQ. CDR3 in DNA: TGCGCCAGCAGCTTGGATGGGGCCCGCTCTGGAAACACCATATATTTT. This sequence encodes CASSLDGARSGNTIYF.

The genes are TRBV28 and TRBJ2-7; possibly TRBD1 for D (5 bases). The CDR3 runs 15 residues. The germline V gene encodes CDR1 MDHEN and CDR2 SYDVKM. V was shortened by 6 bases and J by 4 bases, with 19 bases between the two germline ends. The CDR3 region is CASRLQGSIGYEQYF. The CDR3 DNA reads as TGTGCCAGCAGACTCCAGGGATCCATCGGGTACGAGCAGTACTTC.

V usage is TRBV6-5 and J usage is TRBJ1-5; D ambiguous. CDR3 size: 14 residues. V was trimmed by 3 bases and J by 7 bases, leaving 13 bases between them. CDR1 and CDR2 (germline): MNHEY, SVGAGI. CDR3 loop: CASSYRGTRQPQHF. The CDR3, as DNA: TGTGCCAGCAGTTATCGGGGTACCCGGCAGCCCCAGCATTTT.

This CDR3 is CASSFSGTAETQYF. As DNA, the CDR3 is TGTGCCAGCAGCTTCTCCGGGACAGCAGAGACCCAGTACTTC. The chain links TRBV11-2 to TRBJ2-5, with 7 bases lining up with TRBD1. The germline V gene has CDR1 SGHAT and CDR2 FQNNGV. V lost 3 bases to trimming and J lost 4 bases; unmatched junction nucleotides: 5. The CDR3 has 14 amino acids.

The genes are TRBV5-4 and TRBJ1-1; 7 bases fit TRBD1. CDR1 SGHNT and CDR2 YYREEE come from the germline V gene (reference sequence). V lost 0 bases to trimming and J lost 2 bases; unmatched junction nucleotides: 7. The CDR3 sequence is 16 residues long. The CDR3: CASSLDRGQINTEAFF. Written as DNA, the CDR3 is TGTGCCAGCAGCTTGGACAGGGGCCAGATAAACACTGAAGCTTTCTTT.

The chain couples TRBV18 to TRBJ2-7; 10 positions match TRBD1. V lost 5 bases to trimming and J lost 4 bases; unmatched junction nucleotides: 11. The CDR3 covers 16 residues. Looked up from germline, CDR1 is KGHSH and CDR2 is LQKENI. Here the CDR3 reads CASSASSGTGVYEQYF. Written as DNA, the CDR3 is TGTGCCAGCTCAGCATCGTCCGGGACAGGGGTTTACGAGCAGTACTTC.

This clone was counted only a few times. The J gene is TRBJ1-1, the V gene TRBV28; 7 positions match TRBD1. Losses at the gene ends were 4 bases for V and 11 bases for J; bases not matched to a gene: 4. Germline CDR1 and CDR2: MDHEN and SYDVKM. CDR3 length: 11 residues. The CDR3 here is CASSSRGPAFF. The CDR3, as DNA: TGTGCCAGCAGTTCGAGGGGGCCGGCTTTCTTT.

The J gene is TRBJ1-2, the V gene TRBV5-1; the match to TRBD1 covers 10 bases. V was clipped by 5 bases and J by 6 bases; unmatched bases: 16. The CDR3 covers 17 residues. Per the germline V gene, CDR1 is SGHRS and CDR2 is YFSETQ. CDR3 sequence: CASRRGYGQGVFDGYTF. The CDR3 bases are TGCGCCAGCAGACGAGGGTACGGACAGGGGGTTTTTGATGGCTACACCTTC.

V gene TRBV7-6 combines with J gene TRBJ1-2; TRBD1 might be the D (6 bases). This CDR3 is built from 12 residues. Trimming left V 5 bases short and J 5 bases short, with 9 bases between. Germline V gives CDR1 SGHVS, CDR2 FNYEAQ. Here the CDR3 reads CASSRQDYGYTF. Written as DNA, the CDR3 is TGTGCCAGCAGCCGACAGGATTATGGCTACACCTTC.

The chain joins TRBV30 to TRBJ1-2; D gene ambiguous. The germline V gene encodes CDR1 GTSNPN and CDR2 SVGIG (reference sequence). This CDR3 is 14 amino acids long. V lost 0 bases and J lost 4, with 12 bases in between. CDR3 sequence: CAWSVLEITYGYTF. CDR3 nucleotide sequence: TGTGCCTGGAGTGTACTTGAGATTACCTATGGCTACACCTTC.

A few counts support this clone. The chain combines TRBV20-1 with TRBJ1-6; no firm D call. CDR1 DFQATT and CDR2 SNEGSKA come from the germline V gene (reference sequence). The CDR3 has 11 amino acids. Trimming removed 5 bases from V and 9 bases from J, with 8 bases in between. The CDR3 nucleotides are TGCAGTGCTGCGCCCGTTTCACCCCTCCACTTT. Protein: CSAAPVSPLHF.

CDR3 amino acids: CASRRQGRDYGYTF. In DNA form, the CDR3 reads TGTGCCAGCAGGAGACAGGGTCGCGACTATGGCTACACCTTC. The chain is built from TRBV6-1 and TRBJ1-2, with 7 bases fitting TRBD1. This CDR3 has 14 residues. V shed 6 bases, J shed 3 bases, and the junction held 7 bases outside the gene matches. The germline gives CDR1 MNHNS, CDR2 SASEGT.

Notes on this clone: Other nucleotide sequences in the sample specify the same CDR3. CDR3 DNA: TGCGCCAGCAGCTTGGGGGACAGGGACGCGGAAAAACTGTTTTTT. Protein: CASSLGDRDAEKLFF. The chain recombines TRBV5-1 with TRBJ1-4; 9 nucleotides agree with TRBD1. CDR3 length: 15 residues. Germline V CDR1 and CDR2: SGHRS, YFSETQ. The trim removed 0 bases at V and 8 bases at J, leaving 5 bases unmatched.

The CDR3 protein is CASSGQGVGYTF. The CDR3 DNA reads TGTGCCAGCAGTGGACAGGGGGTCGGCTACACCTTC. The chain joins TRBV6-4 to TRBJ1-2; 9 bases agree with TRBD1. The V segment lost 4 bases and the J segment 8 bases; nucleotides outside the gene matches: 2. The CDR3 contains 12 residues. Per the germline V gene, CDR1 is MRHNA and CDR2 is SNTAGT.

This clone was recorded once. This clone may be a read error of a much larger clone one base away. This chain joins TRBV11-1 and TRBJ2-7, with 9 bases lining up with TRBD1. The CDR3 consists of 12 residues. Germline CDR1 and CDR2: SGHAT and FQDESV (reference sequence). Here the CDR3 reads CVSSPDRGEQYF. The CDR3 coding sequence is TGTGTCAGCAGCCCGGACAGGGGCGAGCAGTACTTC.

The chain uses TRBV7-3 and TRBJ2-1; the D is unclear. Germline V gene data show CDR1 as SGHTA and CDR2 as FQGTGA. Trimming stripped 2 bases from V and 8 bases from J, with 10 bases between. The CDR3 contains 13 residues. The CDR3 protein is CASSLPGLDEQFF. The CDR3, as DNA: TGTGCCAGCAGCTTACCGGGCCTCGATGAGCAGTTCTTC.

This rearrangement joins TRBV10-1 to TRBJ2-7, with 11 positions matching TRBD2. After removal of 1 base from V and 0 bases from J, the junction contained 2 bases not matched to a gene. The CDR3 is 16 residues long. CDR1 is WNHNN, CDR2 SYGVQD, per germline (reference sequence). Here the CDR3 reads CASSEYTSGGSYEQYF. In DNA form, the CDR3 reads TGCGCCAGCAGTGAGTATACTAGCGGGGGCTCCTACGAGCAGTACTTC.

This clone was detected only once. CDR3 bases: TGTGCCAGCAGCCATTCGACTGGCACCGGGGAGCTGTTTTTT. Protein: CASSHSTGTGELFF. The rearrangement uses TRBV7-3 and TRBJ2-2; D remains ambiguous. Trimming shortened V by 5 bases and J by 4 bases, and 11 bases separated the two germline ends. The CDR3 extends over 14 amino acids. Germline V gene data show CDR1 as SGHTA and CDR2 as FQGTGA.

This clone was observed a handful of times. The CDR3, as DNA: TGTGCCTGGAGTGGGGGGGCCCGGCAGACCCAGTACTTC. This sequence encodes CAWSGGARQTQYF. The V call is TRBV30, the J call TRBJ2-5; D is possibly TRBD1 or TRBD2 (6 bases each). Germline-derived CDR1 and CDR2 are GTSNPN and SVGIG (reference sequence). Deletions cut 1 base from V and 6 bases from J, with 12 bases between. CDR3 length equals 13 residues.

J is TRBJ2-5 and V is TRBV28, with no clear D. The germline gives CDR1 MDHEN, CDR2 SYDVKM. This CDR3 is 12 amino acids long. Between the trimmed V and J ends, which lost 4 bases and 5 bases, there was a span of 8 bases. The CDR3 DNA is TGTGCCAGCAGTTGGGTTCGGGAGACCCAGTACTTC. Encoded protein: CASSWVRETQYF. Full variable domain (rest looked up from reference TRBV28 and TRBJ2-5): DVKVTQSSRYLVKRTGEKVFLECVQDMDHENMFWYRQDPGLGLRLIYFSYDVKMKEKGDIPEGYSVSREKKERFSLILESASTNQTSMYLCASSWVRETQYFGPGTRLLVL.

The V and J genes are TRBV7-9 and TRBJ1-1, with 7 nucleotides matching TRBD1. The CDR3 consists of 18 residues. From germline, CDR1 is SEHNR and CDR2 FQNEAQ (reference sequence). With V trimmed by 5 bases and J by 0 bases, 15 bases remained unmatched. CDR3: CASSRGGELGQLNTEAFF. The CDR3 nucleotides are TGTGCCAGCAGCCGAGGGGGAGAGTTGGGACAGCTGAACACTGAAGCTTTCTTT.